The 25 T cell receptor beta chains listed next were all sequenced from one sample in a study of T cells in Graves' hyperthyroidism and ophthalmopathy. RNA transcripts were the template for amplifying TCR beta CDR3 regions. Initially, a first-round RT-PCR of the TCR CDR3 employed the HTBI primer set. TCRdb used MiXCR to reprocess the multiplex PCR reads, holding one entry per CDR3 protein. The table has 500,000 to 600,000 distinct CDR3 sequences, around 20% seen once. Sequenced material: blood. All receptors come from a man aged 35-49 years with Graves' ophthalmopathy.

The V gene is TRBV6-1, the J gene TRBJ2-7; no clear D gene. V lost 5 bases, J lost 4 bases, and 12 bases lay in between. This CDR3 contains 13 residues. Germline V gene lookup returns CDR1 MNHNS and CDR2 SASEGT. Here the CDR3 DNA reads TGTGCCAGCAGTAGCAGTATGGGTTACGAGCAGTACTTC. Amino acids: CASSSSMGYEQYF.

This clonotype was seen repeatedly, ten times or more. The rearrangement uses TRBV28 and TRBJ2-5; 8 nucleotides agree with TRBD2. CDR1 MDHEN and CDR2 SYDVKM come from the germline V gene. V dropped 5 bases and J dropped 5; count of bases not matched to a gene: 13. The CDR3 is 16 residues long. The CDR3 protein is CASSPSGGSGVETQYF. In DNA, the CDR3 is TGTGCCAGCAGTCCCTCGGGGGGGAGTGGGGTCGAGACCCAGTACTTC.

The CDR3 region is CAWSVGPGYTF. CDR3 in DNA: TGTGCCTGGAGTGTAGGGCCTGGCTACACCTTC. The J gene is TRBJ1-2, the V gene TRBV30; no reliable D call. The CDR3 has 11 residues. The V gene lost 0 bases and the J gene lost 7 bases, with 6 bases spanning the gap. Germline V lookup: CDR1 GTSNPN, CDR2 SVGIG (reference sequence).

The chain couples TRBV29-1 to TRBJ1-1; D uncertain. Trimming took 8 bases from V and 6 from J, leaving 16 bases between them. CDR3 length equals 12 residues. Germline CDR1 reads SQVTM; CDR2 reads ANQGSEA. The CDR3 sequence: CSTWASGAEAFF. The CDR3 region has the DNA TGCAGCACCTGGGCGTCGGGCGCTGAAGCTTTCTTT.

The table lists this clonotype with many counts. V usage is TRBV2 and J usage is TRBJ1-1, with TRBD1 as a possible D gene (6 bases). V lost 4 bases and J 0 bases, leaving 9 bases between the germline ends. CDR1 is SNHLY and CDR2 is FYNNEI in the germline V gene. This CDR3 contains 14 residues. DNA of the CDR3: TGTGCCAGCAGTGGGGGGGCCCTGAACACTGAAGCTTTCTTT. This gives the protein CASSGGALNTEAFF. Filled out from reference TRBV2 and TRBJ1-1, the complete variable domain reads EPEVTQTPSHQVTQMGQEVILRCVPISNHLYFYWYRQILGQKVEFLVSFYNNEISEKSEIFDDQFSVERPDGSNFTLKIRSTKLEDSAMYFCASSGGALNTEAFFGQGTRLTVV.

In this sample, this clonotype turned up many times. The chain uses TRBV10-3 and TRBJ1-4; 7 bases are shared with TRBD1. Per germline, CDR1 ENHRY and CDR2 SYGVKD. This CDR3 region has 12 residues. V lost 10 bases, J lost 8 bases, and 7 bases stayed unmatched. CDR3 sequence: CATRQGQEKLFF. CDR3 nucleotides: TGTGCCACCCGACAGGGACAAGAAAAACTGTTTTTT.

This clonotype has only a few counts. The CDR3 region is CASSSRTESNYGYTF. The CDR3 region has the DNA TGTGCCAGCAGCTCTAGGACAGAGTCTAACTATGGCTACACCTTC. This chain uses TRBV5-4 with TRBJ1-2; tentatively, D is TRBD1 (6 bases). Trimming left V 3 bases short and J 0 bases short, with 12 bases between. Germline values: CDR1 SGHNT, CDR2 YYREEE (reference sequence). This CDR3 has 15 amino acids.

The chain couples TRBV20-1 to TRBJ1-2, with D perhaps TRBD1 (6 bases). The CDR3 loop spans 13 amino acids. Germline V gene lookup returns CDR1 DFQATT and CDR2 SNEGSKA (reference sequence). V was cut by 6 bases and J by 1 base, with 12 bases left in between. The CDR3 is CSARDTDNYGYTF. The CDR3 DNA is TGCAGTGCCCGGGACACTGATAACTATGGCTACACCTTC.

The chain links TRBV19 to TRBJ2-7; D possibly corresponds to TRBD2 (5 bases). Germline values: CDR1 LNHDA, CDR2 SQIVND (reference sequence). V dropped 8 bases and J dropped 2 bases, with 28 bases sitting between them. The length of the CDR3 is 18 residues. The CDR3 DNA sequence: TGTGCCAGTGGCCCCGTGTCCGGGAAGACACGGCGGACCTACGAGCAGTACTTC. Translating it yields CASGPVSGKTRRTYEQYF.

This clonotype was seen ten or more times. The V gene is TRBV7-2, the J gene TRBJ2-3, with 13 bases fitting TRBD2. CDR1 and CDR2 from the germline V gene are SGHTA and FQGNSA. The CDR3 spans 18 residues. V was clipped by 4 bases and J by 0 bases; unmatched bases: 7. The CDR3 nucleotides are TGTGCCAGCAGCTCACGACTAGCGGGAGGCACAAGCACAGATACGCAGTATTTT. This codes for CASSSRLAGGTSTDTQYF.

This chain connects TRBV7-9 to TRBJ2-3, with 9 bases that match TRBD2. The CDR3 has 16 amino acids. V shed 5 bases and J 4 bases; nucleotides not matched to a gene: 10. Per the germline V gene, CDR1 is SEHNR and CDR2 is FQNEAQ (reference sequence). This CDR3 is CASSGLGLASPDTQYF. In nucleotides, the CDR3 is TGTGCCAGCAGCGGGCTGGGACTAGCAAGCCCAGATACGCAGTATTTT.

The genes are TRBV5-8 and TRBJ1-5; TRBD1 might be the D (6 bases). Between the trimmed V and J ends, which lost 2 bases and 4 bases, there was a span of 16 bases. The CDR3 length is 16 residues. Germline V lookup: CDR1 SGHTS, CDR2 YDEGEE. CDR3 sequence reads: CASSFLPGTTNQPQHF. The CDR3, as DNA: TGTGCCAGCAGCTTTTTACCCGGGACAACTAATCAGCCCCAGCATTTT. Full variable domain (rest looked up from reference TRBV5-8 and TRBJ1-5): EAGVTQSPTHLIKTRGQQATLRCSPISGHTSVYWYQQALGLGLQFLLWYDEGEERNRGNFPPRFSGRQFPNYSSELNVNALELEDSALYLCASSFLPGTTNQPQHFGDGTRLSIL.

This clonotype was seen only a few times. The chain carries TRBV5-1 and TRBJ1-3; D remains ambiguous. CDR3 length: 16 amino acids. CDR1 SGHRS and CDR2 YFSETQ come from the germline V gene. V lost 4 bases and J lost 0, with 14 bases in between. The CDR3 here is CASSPVDLGSGNTIYF. In DNA, the CDR3 is TGCGCCAGCAGCCCGGTGGACTTAGGCTCTGGAAACACCATATATTTT. Complete variable domain (other parts from reference TRBV5-1 and TRBJ1-3): KAGVTQTPRYLIKTRGQQVTLSCSPISGHRSVSWYQQTPGQGLQFLFEYFSETQRNKGNFPGRFSGRQFSNSRSEMNVSTLELGDSALYLCASSPVDLGSGNTIYFGEGSWLTVV.

This clonotype was observed at least ten times. The rearrangement uses TRBV5-1 and TRBJ2-1, with TRBD2 matching 15 bases. Germline V gene sequence: CDR1 SGHRS, CDR2 YFSETQ. CDR3 length: 16 residues. Losses at the gene ends were 5 bases for V and 5 bases for J; bases not matched to a gene: 5. The CDR3 nucleotides are TGCGCCAGCAGGGGACTAGCGGGAGGAAGGGACAATGAGCAGTTCTTC. This translates into CASRGLAGGRDNEQFF.

In this sample, this clonotype turned up many times. V usage is TRBV2 and J usage is TRBJ2-7; no reliable D call. Trimming stripped 2 bases from V and 3 bases from J, with 5 bases between. The CDR3 sequence is 12 residues long. Germline lookup yields CDR1 SNHLY and CDR2 FYNNEI. CDR3 residues: CASSETYYEQYF. DNA for the CDR3: TGTGCCAGCAGTGAAACCTACTACGAGCAGTACTTC.

The chain uses TRBV20-1 and TRBJ1-6, with D hard to call. CDR3 length: 13 amino acids. Per the germline V gene, CDR1 is DFQATT and CDR2 is SNEGSKA (reference sequence). The V gene lost 3 bases and the J gene lost 7 bases, with 10 bases spanning the gap. DNA for the CDR3: TGCAGTGCTAGTGGCAGGAACAATTCACCCCTCCACTTT. Its protein is CSASGRNNSPLHF.

The rearrangement uses TRBV12-3 or TRBV12-4 and TRBJ2-5; 12 bases align to TRBD1. The CDR3 has 16 amino acids. V trimming: 4 bases; J trimming: 6 bases; junction bases outside the gene matches: 9. CDR3 sequence: CASSSTGTGGFQTQYF. Here the CDR3 DNA reads TGTGCCAGCAGTTCTACCGGGACAGGGGGCTTTCAGACCCAGTACTTC.

The chain recombines TRBV28 with TRBJ1-5, with D possibly TRBD1 on 5 matching bases. The CDR3 extends over 15 amino acids. Between the trimmed V and J ends, which lost 5 bases and 3 bases, there was a span of 14 bases. Germline loops: CDR1 MDHEN, CDR2 SYDVKM. Here the CDR3 reads CASSLIDRNNQPQHF. DNA for the CDR3: TGTGCCAGCAGTCTCATTGACAGAAACAATCAGCCCCAGCATTTT.

The gene calls are TRBV10-3 and TRBJ2-1, with TRBD2 identical over 8 bases. CDR1 and CDR2 from the germline V gene are ENHRY and SYGVKD. J was trimmed by 7 bases and V by 10 bases; bases with no gene match: 3. This CDR3 is built from 11 residues. CDR3 region: CATRLANEQFF. CDR3 bases: TGTGCCACCCGACTAGCGAATGAGCAGTTCTTC.

The rearrangement uses TRBV2 and TRBJ1-1, with a possible D match to TRBD1 (6 bases). In germline, CDR1 is SNHLY, CDR2 FYNNEI. The CDR3 is 17 residues long. With 7 bases removed from V and 1 base from J, the gap between germline ends came to 22 bases. CDR3 sequence: CASKVRPSGTQNTEAFF. The CDR3 DNA reads TGTGCCAGCAAAGTACGTCCTTCCGGGACACAGAACACTGAAGCTTTCTTT.

J is TRBJ2-5 and V is TRBV19; D is unclear. There are 13 residues in the CDR3. Trimming shortened V by 5 bases and J by 2 bases, and 9 bases separated the two germline ends. Looked up from germline, CDR1 is LNHDA and CDR2 is SQIVND (reference sequence). Here the CDR3 reads CASSAAQQETQYF. Written as DNA, the CDR3 is TGTGCCAGTAGTGCTGCCCAGCAAGAGACCCAGTACTTC.

This clonotype was seen more than once but under ten times. The rearrangement uses TRBV6-5 and TRBJ2-2, with 9 bases aligning to TRBD2. The junction had 7 bases not matched to a gene; V was cut back by 3 bases and J by 2 bases. The CDR3 totals 17 residues. Germline CDR1 is MNHEY and CDR2 is SVGAGI. As DNA, the CDR3 is TGTGCCAGCAGTTATTTGGCGGGAGGGCCAAACACCGGGGAGCTGTTTTTT. This codes for CASSYLAGGPNTGELFF.

This clonotype was detected many times. This sequence joins TRBV30 and TRBJ1-1; tentative D call: TRBD1 (5 bases). V lost 5 bases and J 0 bases, leaving 10 bases between the germline ends. CDR1 is GTSNPN, CDR2 SVGIG, per germline (reference sequence). This CDR3 spans 13 amino acids. The CDR3 DNA sequence: TGTGCCTGGCTCAGACAGATGAACACTGAAGCTTTCTTT. Its translation: CAWLRQMNTEAFF.

This clonotype was seen a few times. The V call is TRBV7-6, the J call TRBJ1-1; 11 nucleotides agree with TRBD1. Germline CDR1 and CDR2: SGHVS and FNYEAQ. This CDR3 has 14 residues. V lost 8 bases to trimming and J lost 3 bases; unmatched junction nucleotides: 5. CDR3 protein: CASRTGGRDTEAFF. The DNA for the CDR3 is TGTGCCAGCCGGACAGGGGGCAGGGACACTGAAGCTTTCTTT.

A few counts support this clonotype. The chain uses TRBV7-9 and TRBJ2-5; 11 bases line up with TRBD2. This CDR3 has 18 residues. Per the germline V gene, CDR1 is SEHNR and CDR2 is FQNEAQ (reference sequence). V was clipped by 1 base and J by 0 bases; unmatched bases: 7. The chain's CDR3 is CASSLGLAGGPYQETQYF. Written as DNA, the CDR3 is TGTGCCAGCAGCTTAGGCCTAGCGGGGGGCCCGTACCAAGAGACCCAGTACTTC. The complete variable domain, with remaining parts taken from reference TRBV7-9 and TRBJ2-5, reads DTGVSQNPRHKITKRGQNVTFRCDPISEHNRLYWYRQTLGQGPEFLTYFQNEAQLEKSRLLSDRFSAERPKGSFSTLEIQRTEQGDSAMYLCASSLGLAGGPYQETQYFGPGTRLLVL.